Presented here are 21 T cell receptor beta chains from one specimen sequenced in a study of T-cell memory formation after mild COVID-19. Via MiXCR, TCRdb re-called the 5' RACE reads, giving one row per CDR3 protein. The table includes 13,000 or so distinct CDR3 sequences, approximately 12% detected once. The sequencing sample was made of PBMCs or a T cell subset sorted from them (not recorded which). These receptors all stem from an adult woman who had mild COVID-19 (a few samples of this study predate the infection). Cell type and time point are not known.

This clonotype was seen ten or more times. The chain carries TRBV5-1 and TRBJ2-3; TRBD1 or TRBD2 may be the D gene (5 bases each). Germline lookup yields CDR1 SGHRS and CDR2 YFSETQ. Trimming cost V 3 bases and J 5 bases, with 16 bases left between them. The CDR3 sequence is 15 residues long. The CDR3 DNA reads TGCGCCAGCAGCTACGAGGGCGCGAGGGGAGATACGCAGTATTTT. Protein sequence: CASSYEGARGDTQYF.

Within the sample, this clonotype is medium-sized. The rearrangement joins TRBV29-1 to TRBJ2-7, with 8 bases identical to TRBD1. Germline-derived CDR1 and CDR2 are SQVTM and ANQGSEA. Trimming took 4 bases from V and 2 from J; bases not matched to a gene: 1. The CDR3 contains 12 residues. CDR3 coding DNA: TGCAGCGTTGGGACAGGGACCTACGAGCAGTACTTC. Protein sequence: CSVGTGTYEQYF.

This clonotype was counted ten times or more. The chain uses TRBV27 and TRBJ2-7; 12 nucleotides match TRBD2. With 1 base clipped from V and 2 bases from J, the junction kept 9 bases outside the gene matches. Germline values: CDR1 MNHEY, CDR2 SMNVEV (reference sequence). This CDR3 spans 18 amino acids. The CDR3 reads CASSLYGLAGGATYEQYF. The CDR3, as DNA: TGTGCCAGCAGTTTATACGGTCTAGCGGGAGGGGCTACCTACGAGCAGTACTTC.

This clonotype was recorded many times. The chain uses TRBV12-3 or TRBV12-4 and TRBJ1-5, with D unresolved. This CDR3 comprises 15 residues. Trimming removed 2 bases from V and 4 bases from J, with 12 bases in between. The CDR3 spells CASSLTRTGNQPQHF. CDR3 in DNA: TGTGCCAGCAGTTTAACCAGGACGGGGAATCAGCCCCAGCATTTT.

This clonotype was seen many times. The rearrangement uses TRBV3-1 and TRBJ2-7, with a weak D call TRBD1 (6 bases). The ends were cut back, 1 base at V and 6 bases at J, with 19 bases in the middle. From germline, CDR1 is LGHDT and CDR2 YNNKEL (reference sequence). The CDR3 is made up of 16 amino acids. The CDR3 is CASSQVGDILVPEQYF. In DNA form, the CDR3 reads TGTGCCAGCAGCCAAGTGGGGGACATCTTGGTCCCCGAGCAGTACTTC.

For the CDR3, the DNA is TGTGCCAGCAGTTACCGGGGTGGGGCTCTCGCGAACACCGGGGAGCTGTTTTTT. Residues: CASSYRGGALANTGELFF. The J gene is TRBJ2-2, the V gene TRBV6-2 or TRBV6-3; either TRBD1 or TRBD2 may fit D (5 bases each). Germline lookup yields CDR1 MNHEY and CDR2 SVGEGT. Trimming pared 2 bases from V and 0 bases from J, leaving 16 bases between. The CDR3 contains 18 residues.

This clonotype has only a few counts. J is TRBJ2-2 and V is TRBV7-6, with 7 bases lining up with TRBD1. Trimming removed 1 base from V and 8 bases from J; junction bases left unmatched: 1. The CDR3 length is 13 residues. Per germline, CDR1 SGHVS and CDR2 FNYEAQ. The CDR3 nucleotides are TGTGCCAGCAGCTTAGAGGGGGCTGGGGAGCTGTTTTTT. This encodes CASSLEGAGELFF.

This clonotype showed up many times. J is TRBJ2-7 and V is TRBV9, with 9 bases that match TRBD2. The CDR3 is 15 residues long. V gave up 0 bases and J gave up 0 bases; unmatched junction bases: 1. Germline V gene sequence: CDR1 SGDLS, CDR2 YYNGEE. CDR3 amino acids: CASSVDSGSSYEQYF. The DNA for the CDR3 is TGTGCCAGCAGCGTAGATAGCGGGAGCTCCTACGAGCAGTACTTC.

This clonotype has ten or more counts. CDR3 sequence: CASSYKGGAQDTEAFF. CDR3 DNA: TGTGCCAGCAGTTACAAGGGAGGGGCCCAGGACACTGAAGCTTTCTTT. This chain joins TRBV6-6 and TRBJ1-1, with D possibly matching TRBD1 (5 bases). The CDR3 contains 16 residues. V was trimmed by 2 bases and J by 3 bases, leaving 16 bases between them. Germline-derived CDR1 and CDR2 are MNHNY and SVGAGI (reference sequence).

This clonotype was counted a few times. The chain is built from TRBV19 and TRBJ2-1; 8 nucleotides align to TRBD1. The CDR3 spans 14 residues. The J segment lost 7 bases and the V segment lost 5 bases, leaving 7 bases of the junction unmatched. Germline values: CDR1 LNHDA, CDR2 SQIVND (reference sequence). DNA of the CDR3: TGTGCCAGTAGTCCCAGACAGGGGTGGAATGAGCAGTTCTTC. As protein: CASSPRQGWNEQFF.

This clonotype has ten or more counts. The chain combines TRBV7-9 with TRBJ1-2; no firm D call. Germline CDR1 is SEHNR and CDR2 is FQNEAQ (reference sequence). The CDR3 has 12 residues. The CDR3 loop is CGRGRANYGYTF. Written as DNA, the CDR3 is TGTGGGAGAGGACGGGCAAACTATGGCTACACCTTC. Looking up the rest from reference TRBV7-9 and TRBJ1-2 gives the full variable domain: DTGVSQNPRHKITKRGQNVTFRCDPISEHNRLYWYRQTLGQGPEFLTYFQNEAQLEKSRLLSDRFSAERPKGSFSTLEIQRTEQGDSAMYLCGRGRANYGYTFGSGTRLTVV.

In its sample, this clonotype was seen many times. The rearrangement joins TRBV12-3 or TRBV12-4 to TRBJ1-1; tentative D call: TRBD1 (5 bases). Trimming stripped 6 bases from V and 6 bases from J, with 20 bases between. CDR3 length equals 15 residues. CDR3 DNA sequence: TGTGCCAGCAGCCCCTCAGAGGCAGGGTGGGCTGAAGCTTTCTTT. Translation gives CASSPSEAGWAEAFF.

This clonotype occurred many times. The chain combines TRBV18 with TRBJ2-3; D may be TRBD2 (5 bases). V was trimmed by 0 bases and J by 4 bases, leaving 14 bases between them. Germline loops: CDR1 KGHSH, CDR2 LQKENI. The CDR3 totals 16 residues. CDR3 amino acids: CASSPPGEITADTQYF. The CDR3 DNA is TGTGCCAGCTCACCACCGGGAGAGATTACGGCAGATACGCAGTATTTT.

This clonotype was found many times. The genes are TRBV5-1 and TRBJ1-1; maybe TRBD1 (6 bases). The ends were cut back, 0 bases at V and 0 bases at J, with 9 bases in the middle. Germline assignment: CDR1 SGHRS and CDR2 YFSETQ. The CDR3 consists of 15 residues. In DNA form, the CDR3 reads TGCGCCAGCAGCTTGGTGGACAGCCTGAACACTGAAGCTTTCTTT. Its translation: CASSLVDSLNTEAFF.

This clonotype was recorded many times. The chain joins TRBV27 to TRBJ1-2; 8 nucleotides line up with TRBD1. This CDR3 contains 13 residues. Germline V gene sequence: CDR1 MNHEY, CDR2 SMNVEV (reference sequence). Germline trimming cut 5 bases from V and 5 bases from J; bases unmatched to any gene: 4. In DNA form, the CDR3 reads TGTGCCAGCAGTCCGTACAGGGGGTATGGCTACACCTTC. Protein product: CASSPYRGYGYTF.

The chain has TRBV11-2 and TRBJ2-3; 9 bases align to TRBD1. In germline, CDR1 is SGHAT, CDR2 FQNNGV. The CDR3 length is 16 residues. Trimming cost V 4 bases and J 5 bases; bases outside gene matches: 10. Here the CDR3 DNA reads TGTGCCAGCAGCTCTAGGAGGACAGGGGTGATAGATACGCAGTATTTT. Translated, it gives CASSSRRTGVIDTQYF.

This clonotype was observed many times. The chain carries TRBV7-3 and TRBJ2-7, with 9 positions matching TRBD2. V dropped 4 bases and J dropped 6; count of bases not matched to a gene: 7. This CDR3 is 14 amino acids long. CDR1 and CDR2 from the germline V gene are SGHTA and FQGTGA. CDR3 loop: CASSSVAGASEQYF. Here the CDR3 DNA reads TGTGCCAGCAGCTCCGTAGCGGGAGCGTCCGAGCAGTACTTC.

This clonotype has at least ten counts. The chain couples TRBV9 to TRBJ1-4, with D perhaps matching TRBD1 (5 bases). The V and J ends lost 7 bases and 3 bases respectively, with 16 bases between them. CDR1 is SGDLS, CDR2 YYNGEE, per germline. The CDR3 has 15 residues. In DNA, the CDR3 is TGTGCCAGCGGGACCTGGACTCATGCTAATGAAAAACTGTTTTTT. Its protein is CASGTWTHANEKLFF.

This clonotype was found many times. The rearrangement links TRBV29-1 to TRBJ1-1, with unresolved D. Trimming shortened V by 7 bases and J by 0 bases, and 12 bases separated the two germline ends. This CDR3 spans 13 amino acids. Germline V gives CDR1 SQVTM, CDR2 ANQGSEA. DNA for the CDR3: TGCAGCGCCGTCGGAAATTTGAACACTGAAGCTTTCTTT. This codes for CSAVGNLNTEAFF. Supplemented by reference TRBV29-1 and TRBJ1-1, the full variable domain reads SAVISQKPSRDICQRGTSLTIQCQVDSQVTMMFWYRQQPGQSLTLIATANQGSEATYESGFVIDKFPISRPNLTFSTLTVSNMSPEDSSIYLCSAVGNLNTEAFFGQGTRLTVV.

The chain uses TRBV5-1 and TRBJ2-3, with TRBD1 matching 7 bases. The ends lost 4 bases at V and 2 bases at J; junction bases unmatched: 7. Looked up from germline, CDR1 is SGHRS and CDR2 is YFSETQ. This CDR3 comprises 15 residues. Here the CDR3 DNA reads TGCGCCAGCAGCCTAAGGACAGGAGTCACAGATACGCAGTATTTT. It translates to CASSLRTGVTDTQYF. The full variable domain, completed using reference TRBV5-1 and TRBJ2-3, is KAGVTQTPRYLIKTRGQQVTLSCSPISGHRSVSWYQQTPGQGLQFLFEYFSETQRNKGNFPGRFSGRQFSNSRSEMNVSTLELGDSALYLCASSLRTGVTDTQYFGPGTRLTVL.

This clonotype was counted ten times or more. The chain uses TRBV5-1 and TRBJ2-3; 7 positions agree with TRBD1. Germline-derived CDR1 and CDR2 are SGHRS and YFSETQ. The CDR3 runs 14 residues. Unmatched junction bases numbered 6, after V lost 3 bases and J lost 5 bases. The CDR3 protein is CASSSLSGGDTQYF. CDR3 in DNA: TGCGCCAGCAGCTCCCTGTCAGGGGGAGATACGCAGTATTTT.